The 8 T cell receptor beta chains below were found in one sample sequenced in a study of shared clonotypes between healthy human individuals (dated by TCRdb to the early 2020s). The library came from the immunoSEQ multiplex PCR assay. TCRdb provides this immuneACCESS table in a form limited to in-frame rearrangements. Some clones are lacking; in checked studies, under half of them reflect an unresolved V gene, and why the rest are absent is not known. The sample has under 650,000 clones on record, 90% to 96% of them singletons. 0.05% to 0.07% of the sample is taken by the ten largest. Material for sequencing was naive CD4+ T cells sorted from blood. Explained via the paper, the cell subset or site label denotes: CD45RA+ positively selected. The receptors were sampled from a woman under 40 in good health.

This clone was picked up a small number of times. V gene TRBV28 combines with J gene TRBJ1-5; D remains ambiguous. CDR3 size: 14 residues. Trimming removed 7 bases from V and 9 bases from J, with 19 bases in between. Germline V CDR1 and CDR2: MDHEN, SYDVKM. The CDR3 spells CASTSSGSGWPQHF. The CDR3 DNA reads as TGTGCCAGCACTTCTTCGGGCAGCGGGTGGCCCCAGCATTTT.

The CDR3 region has the DNA TGTGCCAGCAGCCAAGTTGACGCGACGGCGTTCTTC. Its translation: CASSQVDATAFF. This chain links TRBV14 with TRBJ2-1, with D unresolved. This CDR3 is built from 12 residues. Looked up from germline, CDR1 is SGHDN and CDR2 is FVKESK. Trimming removed 1 base from V and 15 bases from J, with 13 bases in between. The variable domain in full, completed from reference TRBV14 and TRBJ2-1, reads EAGVTQFPSHSVIEKGQTVTLRCDPISGHDNLYWYRRVMGKEIKFLLHFVKESKQDESGMPNNRFLAERTGGTYSTLKVQPAELEDSGVYFCASSQVDATAFFGPGTRLTVL.

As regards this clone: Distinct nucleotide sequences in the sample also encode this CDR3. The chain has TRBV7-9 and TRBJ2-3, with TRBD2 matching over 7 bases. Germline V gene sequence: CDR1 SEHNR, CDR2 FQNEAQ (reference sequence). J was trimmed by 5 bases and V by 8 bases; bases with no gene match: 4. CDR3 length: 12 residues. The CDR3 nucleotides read TGTGCCAGCCGCGGGAGCGGAGATACGCAGTATTTT. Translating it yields CASRGSGDTQYF.

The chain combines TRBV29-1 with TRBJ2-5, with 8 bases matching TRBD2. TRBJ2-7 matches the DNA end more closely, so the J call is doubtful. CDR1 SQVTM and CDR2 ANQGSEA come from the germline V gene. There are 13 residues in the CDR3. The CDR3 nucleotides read TGCAGCGTTGAACTAGCGGGTGCCTACGAGCAGTACTTC. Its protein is CSVELAGAYEQYF.

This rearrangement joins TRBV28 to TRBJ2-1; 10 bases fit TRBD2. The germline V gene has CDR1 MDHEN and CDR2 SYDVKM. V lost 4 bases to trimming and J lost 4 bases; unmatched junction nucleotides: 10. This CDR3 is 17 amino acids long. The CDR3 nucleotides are TGTGCCAGCAGTTCCATCACTACTAGCGGGACATACAATGAGCAGTTCTTC. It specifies CASSSITTSGTYNEQFF.

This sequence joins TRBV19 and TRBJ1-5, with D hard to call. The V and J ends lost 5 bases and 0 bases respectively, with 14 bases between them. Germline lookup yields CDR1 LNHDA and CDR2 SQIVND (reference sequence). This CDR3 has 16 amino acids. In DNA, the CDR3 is TGTGCCAGTAGTTACGGCACCACTGATAGCAATCAGCCCCAGCATTTT. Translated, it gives CASSYGTTDSNQPQHF. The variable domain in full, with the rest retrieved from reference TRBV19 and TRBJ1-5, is DGGITQSPKYLFRKEGQNVTLSCEQNLNHDAMYWYRQDPGQGLRLIYYSQIVNDFQKGDIAEGYSVSREKKESFPLTVTSAQKNPTAFYLCASSYGTTDSNQPQHFGDGTRLSIL.

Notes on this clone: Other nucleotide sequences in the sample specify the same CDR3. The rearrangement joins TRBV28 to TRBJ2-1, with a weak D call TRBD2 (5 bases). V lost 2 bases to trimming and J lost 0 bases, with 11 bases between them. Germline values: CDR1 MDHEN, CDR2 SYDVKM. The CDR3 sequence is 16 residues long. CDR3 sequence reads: CASSLISGSSYNEQFF. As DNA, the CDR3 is TGTGCCAGCAGTTTAATCTCGGGATCCTCCTACAATGAGCAGTTCTTC.

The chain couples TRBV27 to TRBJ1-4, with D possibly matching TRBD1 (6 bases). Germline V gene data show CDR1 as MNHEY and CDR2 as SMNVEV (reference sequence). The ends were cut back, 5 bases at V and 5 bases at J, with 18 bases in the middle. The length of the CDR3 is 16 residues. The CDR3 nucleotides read TGTGCCAGCAGTCCCGTCCTCGGGGGGCAGAATGAAAAACTGTTTTTT. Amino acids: CASSPVLGGQNEKLFF.